The clone carrying this T cell receptor beta chain was recorded once. What it recognizes is unknown. This sample was included in a study of T cell responses to AZD1222 COVID-19 vaccine. Broader study findings: The study identified only five or six AZD1222 recipients as seropositive at baseline. White British ancestry dominated among donors, who included more females, and clonal diversity was possibly underestimated.

The V end was cut by 7 bases, the J end by 7 bases, with 13 bases between. This CDR3 comprises 12 residues. Germline lookup yields CDR1 MNHNY and CDR2 SVGAGI (reference sequence). Sequencing used immunoSEQ multiplex PCR; TCRdb keeps in-frame clones, though not all of them. In the table there are approximately 110,000 clones, approximately 91% of which are singletons. The J gene is TRBJ1-1, the V gene TRBV6-6; D is uncertain. This specimen was peripheral blood, taken on day 0 of MenACWY control vaccination. This receptor was obtained from an adult in good health. CDR3 amino acids: CASTASMIEAFF. CDR3 DNA sequence: TGTGCCAGCACGGCCAGTATGATTGAAGCTTTCTTT.